The 9 T cell receptor beta chains below were found in one sample sequenced in a study of blood T cells in healthy people across ages. Combining a sample-barcoded 5' primer with a J-beta primer mix, a second PCR ran for roughly 6 to 11 cycles. TCRdb itself ran the 5' RACE reads through MiXCR, one entry per CDR3 protein. The table includes about 670,000 distinct CDR3 sequences, roughly 41% detected once. Sequenced material: blood. These receptors originate from a man older than 75 in good health.

The chain carries TRBV10-1 and TRBJ2-3; TRBD1 matches at 8 bases. Unmatched junction bases numbered 11, after V lost 4 bases and J lost 5 bases. The CDR3 contains 16 residues. Germline-derived CDR1 and CDR2 are WNHNN and SYGVQD (reference sequence). As DNA, the CDR3 is TGCGCCAGCAGTGGCCGGCGGCAGGGGGCCGGAGATACGCAGTATTTT. Translated, it gives CASSGRRQGAGDTQYF.

The genes are TRBV18 and TRBJ2-3; 8 bases line up with TRBD2. CDR1 is KGHSH and CDR2 is LQKENI in the germline V gene. The CDR3 covers 16 residues. Trimming at V came to 3 bases and at J to 1 base, leaving 6 bases not matched to a gene. In nucleotides, the CDR3 is TGTGCCAGCTCACCCGAGCAAGCGGGGGGCACAGATACGCAGTATTTT. Its protein product is CASSPEQAGGTDTQYF.

The chain carries TRBV27 and TRBJ2-3; D possibly matches TRBD1 or TRBD2 (6 bases each). Germline loops: CDR1 MNHEY, CDR2 SMNVEV (reference sequence). The CDR3 runs to 16 residues. V was trimmed by 7 bases and J by 0 bases, leaving 17 bases between them. The CDR3 sequence: CASTPGDSPSTDTQYF. The CDR3 DNA sequence: TGTGCCAGCACCCCAGGGGACTCTCCTAGCACAGATACGCAGTATTTT.

The chain is built from TRBV3-1 and TRBJ2-7; 12 bases match TRBD2. This CDR3 has 17 amino acids. Germline trimming cut 1 base from V and 4 bases from J; bases unmatched to any gene: 8. Looked up from germline, CDR1 is LGHDT and CDR2 is YNNKEL (reference sequence). CDR3 region: CASSQGDLAGGGYEQYF. Here the CDR3 DNA reads TGTGCCAGCAGCCAAGGGGATCTAGCGGGGGGGGGATACGAGCAGTACTTC.

This clonotype was counted ten times or more. CDR3 sequence: CASSFGTGWGDTQYF. DNA for the CDR3: TGTGCCAGCAGTTTTGGTACAGGGTGGGGAGATACGCAGTATTTT. This chain joins TRBV12-3 or TRBV12-4 and TRBJ2-3; weak D call: TRBD1 (6 bases). The CDR3 loop spans 15 amino acids. Between the trimmed V and J ends, which lost 3 bases and 5 bases, there was a span of 15 bases.

The sample holds a few counts of this clonotype. The chain is built from TRBV27 and TRBJ2-1; TRBD1 agrees at 8 bases. V was clipped by 7 bases and J by 5 bases; unmatched bases: 10. This CDR3 comprises 15 residues. Looked up from germline, CDR1 is MNHEY and CDR2 is SMNVEV (reference sequence). CDR3 sequence (DNA): TGTGCCAGCACTCGGAGGGACAGGAGCGACAATGAGCAGTTCTTC. Residues: CASTRRDRSDNEQFF.

This clonotype was counted a few times. The chain recombines TRBV6-2 or TRBV6-3 with TRBJ2-2; D is possibly TRBD1 (6 bases). Germline V lookup: CDR1 MNHEY, CDR2 SVGEGT. The length of the CDR3 is 15 residues. The V and J ends lost 5 bases and 0 bases respectively, with 10 bases between them. CDR3: CASSLQGSNTGELFF. The DNA for the CDR3 is TGTGCCAGCAGTCTACAGGGTTCGAACACCGGGGAGCTGTTTTTT.

The chain employs TRBV6-1 and TRBJ2-5, with TRBD1 as a possible D gene (6 bases). The CDR3 covers 15 residues. Looked up from germline, CDR1 is MNHNS and CDR2 is SASEGT. V was pared by 6 bases and J by 2 bases, with 16 bases between. This CDR3 is CASRETGTPQETQYF. CDR3 coding DNA: TGTGCCAGCAGAGAAACCGGGACACCACAAGAGACCCAGTACTTC.

This chain uses TRBV20-1 with TRBJ1-5; tentatively, D is TRBD1 (5 bases). CDR1 is DFQATT, CDR2 SNEGSKA, per germline (reference sequence). V shed 3 bases and J shed 4 bases, with 16 bases lying between them. The CDR3 covers 15 residues. The chain's CDR3 is CSARQGRVQNQPQHF. CDR3 in DNA: TGCAGTGCTAGGCAAGGCAGGGTCCAGAATCAGCCCCAGCATTTT.